The T cell receptor beta chain under discussion was sequenced for a study of blood T cell repertoires in COVID-19. Across the study: Italy, Spain and the United States were the sources of the convalescent and acute COVID-19 samples. From T cells, B-cell-depleted T cells, or PBMCs came the material, which was cDNA or gDNA.

How the authors handled the data: Scientists estimated how many nucleated cells there were by amplifying reference gene primers. Assay used: immunoSEQ multiplex PCR; TCRdb lists only in-frame clones, some missing. The V and J calls and clone size were taken over from that table, and D and trimming were inferred from the DNA. Of roughly 59,000 clones in the sample, 70% to 80% are singletons; the top ten hold around a tenth. Material for sequencing was peripheral blood. This receptor was taken from a human donor in a cohort sampled during active COVID-19.

The CDR3 DNA is TGTGCCAGCAGCTTTACTAGCGGGAGACGCACCGGGGAGCTGTTTTTT. Its protein product is CASSFTSGRRTGELFF. The chain combines TRBV7-2 with TRBJ2-2, with 11 bases identical to TRBD2. The junction had 4 bases not matched to a gene; V was cut back by 3 bases and J by 4 bases. The CDR3 loop spans 16 amino acids. Looked up from germline, CDR1 is SGHTA and CDR2 is FQGNSA.